The source of this T cell receptor (beta chain) is a study of blood T cell repertoires in COVID-19. Study information: Samples of COVID-19 (acute and convalescent) were obtained from the United States, Italy and Spain. Sources were T cells, B-cell-depleted T cells, or PBMCs; the material itself was cDNA or gDNA.

This clone showed up just a few times. Per the authors' pipeline: Scientists estimated how many nucleated cells there were by amplifying reference gene primers. Profiled with immunoSEQ multiplex PCR; TCRdb holds only in-frame clones, not every one. V, J and clone size are taken as reported in that table, and D and trimming were inferred from the DNA itself. The sample yields approximately 460,000 clones, roughly 89% seen once. Followed longitudinally, the Seattle patients had been enrolled during active infection. The V gene lost 0 bases and the J gene lost 4 bases, with 12 bases spanning the gap. Germline loops: CDR1 MGHRA, CDR2 YSYEKL. The CDR3 is 15 residues long.

Sample: peripheral blood. This sequence joins TRBV4-1 and TRBJ1-2; TRBD1 is a possible D gene (6 bases). The clonotype comes from a man aged 18 to 30 with COVID-19, enrolled during active disease. The CDR3 loop is CASSQETGKGYGYTF. The CDR3 region has the DNA TGCGCCAGCAGCCAAGAAACAGGGAAGGGCTATGGCTACACCTTC.